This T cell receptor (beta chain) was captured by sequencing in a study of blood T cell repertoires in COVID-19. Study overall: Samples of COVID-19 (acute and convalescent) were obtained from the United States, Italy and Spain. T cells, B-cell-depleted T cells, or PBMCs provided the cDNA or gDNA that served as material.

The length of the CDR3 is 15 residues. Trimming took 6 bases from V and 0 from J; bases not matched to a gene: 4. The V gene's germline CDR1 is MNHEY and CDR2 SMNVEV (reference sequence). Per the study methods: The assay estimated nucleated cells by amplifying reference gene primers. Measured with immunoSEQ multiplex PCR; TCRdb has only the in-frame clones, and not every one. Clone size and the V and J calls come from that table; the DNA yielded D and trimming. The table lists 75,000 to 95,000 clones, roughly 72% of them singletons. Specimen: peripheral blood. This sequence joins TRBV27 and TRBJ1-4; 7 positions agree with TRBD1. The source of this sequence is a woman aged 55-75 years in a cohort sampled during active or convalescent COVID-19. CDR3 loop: CASSPQGSTNEKLFF. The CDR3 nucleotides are TGTGCCAGCAGCCCACAGGGGTCAACTAATGAAAAACTGTTTTTT.